The source of this TCR beta chain is a study of CD8+ T cells in alopecia areata. The overall study: In an open-label trial, patients got 5 to 10 mg tofacitinib twice daily.

CDR1 is LGHNA and CDR2 is YNFKEQ in the germline V gene. V gave up 5 bases and J gave up 4 bases; unmatched junction bases: 7. The CDR3 extends over 15 amino acids. RNA extraction was followed by reverse transcription into cDNA, which acted as the sequencing template. Sequencing used immunoSEQ multiplex PCR; TCRdb keeps in-frame clones, though not all of them. The repertoire holds 130,000 to 150,000 clones, with about half as singletons. V usage is TRBV4-2 and J usage is TRBJ2-7, with 11 bases matching TRBD2. This specimen consisted of CD4+ T cells sorted from blood, obtained at week 0. This sequence was found in a human donor with alopecia areata. As DNA, the CDR3 is TGTGCCAGCAGCTATACTAGCGGGAGTTTTTACGAGCAGTACTTC. Translated: CASSYTSGSFYEQYF.